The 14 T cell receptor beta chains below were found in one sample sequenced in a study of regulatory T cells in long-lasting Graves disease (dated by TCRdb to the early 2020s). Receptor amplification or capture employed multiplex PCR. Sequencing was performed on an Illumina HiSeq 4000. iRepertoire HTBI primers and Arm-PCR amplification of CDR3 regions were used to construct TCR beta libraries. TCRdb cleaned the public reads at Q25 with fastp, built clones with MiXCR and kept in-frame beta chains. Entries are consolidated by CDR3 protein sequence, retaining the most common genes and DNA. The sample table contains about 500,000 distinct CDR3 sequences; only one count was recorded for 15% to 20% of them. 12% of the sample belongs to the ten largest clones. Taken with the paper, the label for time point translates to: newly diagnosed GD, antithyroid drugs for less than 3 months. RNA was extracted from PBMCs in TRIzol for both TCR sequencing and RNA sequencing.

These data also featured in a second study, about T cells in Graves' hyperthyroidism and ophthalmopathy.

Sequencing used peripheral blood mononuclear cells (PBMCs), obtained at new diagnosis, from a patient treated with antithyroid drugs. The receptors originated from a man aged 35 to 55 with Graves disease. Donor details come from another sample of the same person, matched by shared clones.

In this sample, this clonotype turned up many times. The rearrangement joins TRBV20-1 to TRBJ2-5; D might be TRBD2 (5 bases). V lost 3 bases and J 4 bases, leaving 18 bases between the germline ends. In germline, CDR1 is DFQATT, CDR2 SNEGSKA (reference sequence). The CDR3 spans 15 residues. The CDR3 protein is CSASSLAEARETQYF. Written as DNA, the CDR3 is TGCAGTGCTAGTTCGCTAGCCGAAGCACGAGAGACCCAGTACTTC.

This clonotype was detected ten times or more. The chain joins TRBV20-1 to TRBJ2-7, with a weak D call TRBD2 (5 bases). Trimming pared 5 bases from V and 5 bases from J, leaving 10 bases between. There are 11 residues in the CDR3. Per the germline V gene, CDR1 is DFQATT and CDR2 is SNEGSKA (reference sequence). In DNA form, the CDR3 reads TGCAGTGCTCAGGACTTAGACGAGCAGTACTTC. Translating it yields CSAQDLDEQYF.

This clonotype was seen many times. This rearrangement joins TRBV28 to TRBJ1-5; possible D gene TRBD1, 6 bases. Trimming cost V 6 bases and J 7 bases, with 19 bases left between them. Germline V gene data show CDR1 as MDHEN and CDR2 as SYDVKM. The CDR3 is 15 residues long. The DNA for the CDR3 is TGTGCCAGCAGCGAACGTCAGGGGTTAAGGCAGCCCCAGCATTTT. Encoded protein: CASSERQGLRQPQHF.

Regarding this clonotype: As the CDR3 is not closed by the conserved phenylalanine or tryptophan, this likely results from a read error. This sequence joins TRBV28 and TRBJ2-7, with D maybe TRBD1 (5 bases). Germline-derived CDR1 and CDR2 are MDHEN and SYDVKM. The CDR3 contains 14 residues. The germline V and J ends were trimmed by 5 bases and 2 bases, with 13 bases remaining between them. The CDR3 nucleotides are TGTGCCAGCAGTCCCCAGGGTTGGGCCTACGAGCAGTACTTG. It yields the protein CASSPQGWAYEQYL.

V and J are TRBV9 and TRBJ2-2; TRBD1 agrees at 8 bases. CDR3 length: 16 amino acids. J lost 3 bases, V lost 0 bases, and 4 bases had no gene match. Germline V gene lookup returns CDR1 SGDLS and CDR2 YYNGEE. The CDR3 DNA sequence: TGTGCCAGCAGCGTAGCAACAGGGGGAGACACCGGGGAGCTGTTTTTT. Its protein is CASSVATGGDTGELFF.

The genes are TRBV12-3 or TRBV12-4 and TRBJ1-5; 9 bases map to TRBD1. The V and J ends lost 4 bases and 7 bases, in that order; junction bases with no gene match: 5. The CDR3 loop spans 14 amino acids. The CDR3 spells CASSYRGQGQPQHF. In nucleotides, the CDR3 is TGTGCCAGCAGTTACAGGGGGCAAGGACAGCCCCAGCATTTT.

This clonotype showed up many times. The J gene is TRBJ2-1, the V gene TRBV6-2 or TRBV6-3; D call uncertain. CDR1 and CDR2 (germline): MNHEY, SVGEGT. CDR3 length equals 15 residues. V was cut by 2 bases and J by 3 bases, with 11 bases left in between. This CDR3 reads CASSYIGRSYNEQFF. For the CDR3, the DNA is TGTGCCAGCAGTTACATTGGACGGAGCTACAATGAGCAGTTCTTC.

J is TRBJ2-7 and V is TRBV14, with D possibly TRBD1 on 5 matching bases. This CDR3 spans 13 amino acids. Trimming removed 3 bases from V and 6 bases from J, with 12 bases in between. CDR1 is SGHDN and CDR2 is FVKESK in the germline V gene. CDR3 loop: CASSHTRQSEQYF. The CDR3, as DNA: TGTGCCAGCAGCCACACAAGACAGTCCGAGCAGTACTTC.

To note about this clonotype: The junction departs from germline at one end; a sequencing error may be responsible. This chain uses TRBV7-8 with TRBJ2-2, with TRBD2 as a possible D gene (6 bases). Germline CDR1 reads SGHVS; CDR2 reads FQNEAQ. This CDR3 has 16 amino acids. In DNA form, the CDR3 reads TGTGCCAGCAGCCGCACGTGGAGGGCGAACACCGAGGAGCTGTTTTTT. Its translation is CASSRTWRANTEELFF.

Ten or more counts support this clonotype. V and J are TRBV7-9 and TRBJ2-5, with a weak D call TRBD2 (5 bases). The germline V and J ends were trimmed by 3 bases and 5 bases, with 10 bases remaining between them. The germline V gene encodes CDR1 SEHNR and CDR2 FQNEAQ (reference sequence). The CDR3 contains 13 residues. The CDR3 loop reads CASSFRTSETQYF. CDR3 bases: TGTGCCAGCAGCTTCCGGACTTCGGAGACCCAGTACTTC.

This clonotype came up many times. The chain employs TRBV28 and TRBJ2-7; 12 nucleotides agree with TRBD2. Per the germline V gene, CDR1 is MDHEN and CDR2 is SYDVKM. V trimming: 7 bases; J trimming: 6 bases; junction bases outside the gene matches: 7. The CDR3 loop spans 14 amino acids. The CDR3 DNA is TGTGCCAGCACCTGGACTAGCGGGAAGCCCGAGCAGTACTTC. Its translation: CASTWTSGKPEQYF.

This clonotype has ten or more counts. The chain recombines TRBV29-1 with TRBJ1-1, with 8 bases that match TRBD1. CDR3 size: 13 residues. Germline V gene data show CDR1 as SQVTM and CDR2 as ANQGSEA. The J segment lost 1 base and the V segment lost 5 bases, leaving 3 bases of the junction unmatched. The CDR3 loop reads CSVHTGGNTEAFF. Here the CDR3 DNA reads TGCAGCGTTCACACAGGGGGGAACACTGAAGCTTTCTTT.

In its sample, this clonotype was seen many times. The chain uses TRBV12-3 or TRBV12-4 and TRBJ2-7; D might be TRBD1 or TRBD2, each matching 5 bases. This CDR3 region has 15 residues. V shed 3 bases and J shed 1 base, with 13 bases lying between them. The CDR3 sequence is CASSFRDGGSYEQYF. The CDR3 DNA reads TGTGCCAGCAGTTTTCGGGACGGCGGGTCCTACGAGCAGTACTTC.

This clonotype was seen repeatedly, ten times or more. The CDR3 region has the DNA TGCAGTGCCCGCCGGGCAGGGGTCTACGAGCAGTACTTC. Amino acid sequence: CSARRAGVYEQYF. The chain links TRBV20-1 to TRBJ2-7, with D possibly matching TRBD1 (6 bases). This CDR3 contains 13 residues. V lost 6 bases to trimming and J lost 3 bases, with 15 bases between them. Looked up from germline, CDR1 is DFQATT and CDR2 is SNEGSKA (reference sequence).